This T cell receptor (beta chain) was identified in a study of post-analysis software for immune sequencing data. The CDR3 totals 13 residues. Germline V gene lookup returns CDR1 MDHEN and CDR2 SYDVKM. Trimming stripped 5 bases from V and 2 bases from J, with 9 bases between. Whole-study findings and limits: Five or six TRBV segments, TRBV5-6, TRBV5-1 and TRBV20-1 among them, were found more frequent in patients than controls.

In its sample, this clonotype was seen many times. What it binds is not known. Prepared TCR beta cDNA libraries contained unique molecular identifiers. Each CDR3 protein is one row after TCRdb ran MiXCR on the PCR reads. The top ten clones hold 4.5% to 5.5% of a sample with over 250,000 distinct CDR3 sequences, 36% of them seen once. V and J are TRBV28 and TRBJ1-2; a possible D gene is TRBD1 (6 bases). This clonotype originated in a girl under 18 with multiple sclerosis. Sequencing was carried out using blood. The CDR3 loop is CASSHRENYGYTF. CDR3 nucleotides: TGTGCCAGCAGTCACAGGGAAAACTATGGCTACACCTTC.